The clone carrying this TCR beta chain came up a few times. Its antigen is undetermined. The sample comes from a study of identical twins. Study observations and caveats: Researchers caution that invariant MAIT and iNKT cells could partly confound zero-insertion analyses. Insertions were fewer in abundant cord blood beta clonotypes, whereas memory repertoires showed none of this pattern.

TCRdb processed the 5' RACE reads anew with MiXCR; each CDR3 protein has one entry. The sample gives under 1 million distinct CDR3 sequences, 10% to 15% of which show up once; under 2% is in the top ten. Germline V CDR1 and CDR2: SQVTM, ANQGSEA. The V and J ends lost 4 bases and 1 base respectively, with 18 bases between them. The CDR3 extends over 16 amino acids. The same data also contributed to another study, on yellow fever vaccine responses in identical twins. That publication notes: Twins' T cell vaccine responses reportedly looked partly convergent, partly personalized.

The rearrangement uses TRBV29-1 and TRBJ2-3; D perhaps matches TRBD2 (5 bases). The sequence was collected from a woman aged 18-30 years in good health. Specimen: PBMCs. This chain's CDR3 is CSVAFLLSGGTDTQYF. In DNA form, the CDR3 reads TGCAGCGTTGCGTTTCTATTAAGCGGAGGCACAGATACGCAGTATTTT.